This is a list of T cell receptor beta chains from one sample in a study of CD8+ T cells in alopecia areata. Using immunoSEQ multiplex PCR, the repertoire was profiled, and TCRdb retains in-frame clones only, with some absent. The sample gives some 42,000 clones, more than 90% of which show up once; 15% to 20% is in the top ten. The input for sequencing was CD8+ T cells sorted from blood, taken at week 24, from a patient treated with tofacitinib. The receptors originated from a human donor with alopecia areata. The CDR3 runs from the conserved cysteine through the conserved F or W. Fields, in order: J gene, V gene, clone size, D gene, CDR3 protein, CDR3 DNA. D genes are given only for firm matches. A clone size is listed for some rows: how often the clone was seen (once, few, many), or a class if it is expanded.

j_gene: TRBJ2-2; v_gene: TRBV29-1; abundance: NA; d_gene: NA; CDR3aa: CSVDGGSMTGELFF; CDR3nt: TGCAGCGTTGACGGGGGCTCGATGACCGGGGAGCTGTTTTTT
j_gene: TRBJ2-1; v_gene: TRBV6-5; abundance: NA; d_gene: NA; CDR3aa: CASSPTADEQFF; CDR3nt: TGTGCCAGCAGTCCGACAGCGGATGAGCAGTTCTTC
j_gene: TRBJ2-1; v_gene: TRBV29-1; abundance: NA; d_gene: TRBD2; CDR3aa: CSVELAGGAYNEQFF; CDR3nt: TGCAGCGTTGAATTGGCGGGGGGCGCCTACAATGAGCAGTTCTTC
j_gene: TRBJ2-3; v_gene: TRBV7-9; abundance: NA; d_gene: NA; CDR3aa: CASSLGVYESDTQYF; CDR3nt: TGTGCCAGCAGCTTAGGTGTCTATGAATCAGATACGCAGTATTTT
j_gene: TRBJ2-3; v_gene: TRBV11-2; abundance: NA; d_gene: NA; CDR3aa: CASSLGGVPADTQYF; CDR3nt: TGTGCCAGCAGCTTGGGCGGGGTTCCCGCAGATACGCAGTATTTT
j_gene: TRBJ2-2; v_gene: TRBV7-9; abundance: NA; d_gene: NA; CDR3aa: CASSSDPGTGELFF; CDR3nt: TGTGCCAGCAGCTCAGACCCAGGGACCGGGGAGCTGTTTTTT
j_gene: TRBJ2-3; v_gene: TRBV6-5; abundance: NA; d_gene: NA; CDR3aa: CASAGLASTDTQYF; CDR3nt: TGTGCCAGCGCGGGACTTGCGAGCACAGATACGCAGTATTTT
j_gene: TRBJ2-2; v_gene: TRBV7-8; abundance: NA; d_gene: NA; CDR3aa: CASSLAGGANTGELFF; CDR3nt: TGTGCCAGCAGCTTAGCCGGTGGCGCGAACACCGGGGAGCTGTTTTTT
j_gene: TRBJ2-1; v_gene: TRBV28; abundance: NA; d_gene: TRBD2; CDR3aa: CASSRAGGRHNEQFF; CDR3nt: TGTGCCAGCAGTCGAGCGGGGGGGAGACACAATGAGCAGTTCTTC
j_gene: TRBJ2-7; v_gene: TRBV11-2; abundance: NA; d_gene: NA; CDR3aa: CASSLDSPLGTYEQYF; CDR3nt: TGTGCCAGCAGCTTGGATAGCCCCTTAGGGACCTACGAGCAGTACTTC
j_gene: TRBJ2-5; v_gene: TRBV27; abundance: NA; d_gene: TRBD2; CDR3aa: CASSYQRGDAWETQYF; CDR3nt: TGTGCCAGCAGTTACCAGCGGGGGGACGCCTGGGAGACCCAGTACTTC
j_gene: TRBJ2-5; v_gene: TRBV29-1; abundance: NA; d_gene: NA; CDR3aa: CSVDRIDSAQYF; CDR3nt: TGCAGCGTCGACCGGATAGACTCGGCCCAGTACTTC
j_gene: TRBJ1-5; v_gene: TRBV4-1; abundance: NA; d_gene: NA; CDR3aa: CASSQIGGEGNQPQHF; CDR3nt: TGCGCCAGCAGCCAGATAGGGGGAGAAGGGAATCAGCCCCAGCATTTT
j_gene: TRBJ2-7; v_gene: TRBV19; abundance: NA; d_gene: TRBD2; CDR3aa: CASSSYSGGTYEQYF; CDR3nt: TGTGCCAGTAGTAGTTACAGCGGGGGTACCTACGAGCAGTACTTC
j_gene: TRBJ2-2; v_gene: TRBV27; abundance: NA; d_gene: TRBD2; CDR3aa: CASSLSAGGPPGELFF; CDR3nt: TGTGCCAGCAGTTTATCTGCGGGGGGGCCCCCCGGGGAGCTGTTTTTT
j_gene: TRBJ1-6; v_gene: TRBV27; abundance: NA; d_gene: NA; CDR3aa: CASTDTPFYPLHF; CDR3nt: TGTGCCAGCACCGATACCCCTTTCTACCCCCTCCACTTT
j_gene: TRBJ2-3; v_gene: TRBV7-6; abundance: NA; d_gene: TRBD1; CDR3aa: CASSPLDRAPKQYF; CDR3nt: TGTGCCAGCAGCCCCCTGGACAGGGCGCCGAAGCAGTATTTT
j_gene: TRBJ2-3; v_gene: TRBV30; abundance: NA; d_gene: NA; CDR3aa: CAWSVLSTDTQYF; CDR3nt: TGTGCCTGGAGTGTACTAAGTACAGATACGCAGTATTTT
j_gene: TRBJ1-2; v_gene: TRBV6-5; abundance: NA; d_gene: NA; CDR3aa: CASSSQGSWEGYTF; CDR3nt: TGTGCCAGCAGTTCGCAGGGCAGTTGGGAGGGCTACACCTTC
j_gene: TRBJ2-7; v_gene: TRBV29-1; abundance: NA; d_gene: NA; CDR3aa: CSVEGTDSYEQYF; CDR3nt: TGCAGCGTTGAAGGGACGGATTCCTACGAGCAGTACTTC
j_gene: TRBJ2-1; v_gene: TRBV5-6; abundance: NA; d_gene: NA; CDR3aa: CASSLGPPGTSYNEQFF; CDR3nt: TGTGCCAGCAGCTTGGGCCCCCCAGGCACCTCCTACAATGAGCAGTTCTTC
j_gene: TRBJ2-7; v_gene: TRBV6-1; abundance: once; d_gene: TRBD1; CDR3aa: CASSVLQGESYEQYF; CDR3nt: TGTGCCAGCAGTGTCCTACAGGGGGAAAGCTACGAGCAGTACTTC
j_gene: TRBJ2-7; v_gene: TRBV5-6; abundance: NA; d_gene: NA; CDR3aa: CASSPDSLTNYEQYF; CDR3nt: TGTGCCAGCAGCCCGGACAGCTTAACGAACTACGAGCAGTACTTC
j_gene: TRBJ1-1; v_gene: TRBV15; abundance: NA; d_gene: NA; CDR3aa: CATSLGWGHTEAFF; CDR3nt: TGTGCCACCAGCCTTGGGTGGGGGCACACTGAAGCTTTCTTT
j_gene: TRBJ2-7; v_gene: TRBV27; abundance: NA; d_gene: NA; CDR3aa: CASSLSGLSYEQYF; CDR3nt: TGTGCCAGCAGTTTATCAGGACTTTCCTACGAGCAGTACTTC
j_gene: TRBJ1-1; v_gene: TRBV7-9; abundance: NA; d_gene: TRBD1; CDR3aa: CASSPGQGLNTEAFF; CDR3nt: TGTGCCAGCAGCCCAGGACAGGGGTTGAACACTGAAGCTTTCTTT
j_gene: TRBJ2-7; v_gene: TRBV27; abundance: NA; d_gene: NA; CDR3aa: CASSLTGPAYEQYF; CDR3nt: TGTGCCAGCAGTTTAACGGGGCCAGCCTACGAGCAGTACTTC
j_gene: TRBJ2-1; v_gene: TRBV7-3; abundance: NA; d_gene: TRBD2; CDR3aa: CASSLQRGPYNEQFF; CDR3nt: TGTGCCAGCAGCTTACAGCGGGGCCCTTACAATGAGCAGTTCTTC
j_gene: TRBJ1-1; v_gene: TRBV19; abundance: NA; d_gene: NA; CDR3aa: CASTPADVNTEAFF; CDR3nt: TGTGCCAGTACCCCCGCAGACGTGAACACTGAAGCTTTCTTT
j_gene: TRBJ1-4; v_gene: TRBV18; abundance: NA; d_gene: NA; CDR3aa: CASSPRDLVVANEKLFF; CDR3nt: TGTGCCAGCTCACCGCGGGACCTGGTTGTAGCTAATGAAAAACTGTTTTTT
j_gene: TRBJ2-2; v_gene: TRBV27; abundance: NA; d_gene: NA; CDR3aa: CASSPGNTGELFF; CDR3nt: TGTGCCAGCAGTCCTGGGAACACCGGGGAGCTGTTTTTT
j_gene: TRBJ2-7; v_gene: TRBV27; abundance: NA; d_gene: TRBD2; CDR3aa: CASSSAGLTYVPSEQYF; CDR3nt: TGTGCCAGCAGTTCAGCGGGACTAACCTACGTCCCCTCCGAGCAGTACTTC
j_gene: TRBJ2-5; v_gene: TRBV4-1; abundance: NA; d_gene: TRBD2; CDR3aa: CASSQDLWSSGEETQYF; CDR3nt: TGCGCCAGCAGCCAAGATCTCTGGTCTAGCGGGGAAGAGACCCAGTACTTC
j_gene: TRBJ2-1; v_gene: TRBV11-2; abundance: few; d_gene: TRBD1; CDR3aa: CASSPGTGVYNEQFF; CDR3nt: TGTGCCAGCAGTCCTGGGACAGGGGTATACAATGAGCAGTTCTTC
j_gene: TRBJ1-1; v_gene: TRBV27; abundance: NA; d_gene: NA; CDR3aa: CASSLYLGNTEAFF; CDR3nt: TGTGCCAGCAGTTTATACCTAGGGAACACTGAAGCTTTCTTT
j_gene: TRBJ2-1; v_gene: TRBV23-1; abundance: few; d_gene: NA; CDR3aa: CASSPGEKGNEQFF; CDR3nt: TGCGCCAGCAGTCCCGGGGAGAAGGGGAATGAGCAGTTCTTC
j_gene: TRBJ2-7; v_gene: TRBV27; abundance: NA; d_gene: TRBD2; CDR3aa: CASSSLRGGELYEQYF; CDR3nt: TGTGCCAGCAGTTCCCTACGCGGGGGGGAACTCTACGAGCAGTACTTC
j_gene: TRBJ2-3; v_gene: TRBV11-1; abundance: NA; d_gene: NA; CDR3aa: CASSRRDRPITDTQYF; CDR3nt: TGTGCCAGCAGTCGCCGGGACCGACCCATCACAGATACGCAGTATTTT
j_gene: TRBJ2-2; v_gene: TRBV30; abundance: NA; d_gene: NA; CDR3aa: CAWTWGTNTGELFF; CDR3nt: TGTGCCTGGACATGGGGTACGAACACCGGGGAGCTGTTTTTT
j_gene: TRBJ2-2; v_gene: TRBV14; abundance: NA; d_gene: NA; CDR3aa: CASSMTMANTGELFF; CDR3nt: TGTGCCAGCAGTATGACCATGGCGAACACCGGGGAGCTGTTTTTT
j_gene: TRBJ2-1; v_gene: TRBV28; abundance: NA; d_gene: NA; CDR3aa: CASGSDVDEQFF; CDR3nt: TGTGCCAGCGGCAGTGATGTCGATGAGCAGTTCTTC
j_gene: TRBJ2-3; v_gene: TRBV15; abundance: NA; d_gene: NA; CDR3aa: CATRQGPSTDTQYF; CDR3nt: TGTGCCACCAGGCAGGGACCCAGCACAGATACGCAGTATTTT
j_gene: TRBJ2-5; v_gene: TRBV6-5; abundance: NA; d_gene: NA; CDR3aa: CASSSGGSAETQYF; CDR3nt: TGTGCCAGCAGTTCCGGGGGATCCGCGGAGACCCAGTACTTC
j_gene: TRBJ2-7; v_gene: TRBV7-6; abundance: once; d_gene: NA; CDR3aa: CASSLARGNSYEQYF; CDR3nt: TGTGCCAGCAGCTTAGCCCGGGGGAACTCCTACGAGCAGTACTTC
j_gene: TRBJ2-2; v_gene: TRBV30; abundance: once; d_gene: NA; CDR3aa: CAWLEGTGELFF; CDR3nt: TGTGCCTGGCTGGAGGGAACCGGGGAGCTGTTTTTT
j_gene: TRBJ2-7; v_gene: TRBV13; abundance: NA; d_gene: TRBD2; CDR3aa: CASSFRAGTYEQYF; CDR3nt: TGTGCCAGCAGCTTTAGAGCGGGAACCTACGAGCAGTACTTC
j_gene: TRBJ2-7; v_gene: TRBV6-5; abundance: NA; d_gene: NA; CDR3aa: CASSAGTRPYEQYF; CDR3nt: TGTGCCAGCAGTGCCGGGACTCGGCCCTACGAGCAGTACTTC
j_gene: TRBJ2-1; v_gene: TRBV27; abundance: NA; d_gene: NA; CDR3aa: CASALGHGEQFF; CDR3nt: TGTGCCAGCGCCCTTGGTCATGGTGAGCAGTTCTTC
j_gene: TRBJ1-1; v_gene: TRBV6-1; abundance: NA; d_gene: TRBD1; CDR3aa: CASRGQGPNTEAFF; CDR3nt: TGTGCCAGCAGGGGACAGGGCCCGAACACTGAAGCTTTCTTT
j_gene: TRBJ2-7; v_gene: TRBV11-2; abundance: NA; d_gene: NA; CDR3aa: CASSLFLASEQYF; CDR3nt: TGTGCCAGCAGCTTGTTCCTAGCGAGCGAGCAGTACTTC
j_gene: TRBJ2-1; v_gene: TRBV11-3; abundance: NA; d_gene: NA; CDR3aa: CASSKSTGRHEQFF; CDR3nt: TGTGCCAGCAGCAAGTCGACAGGGAGGCATGAGCAGTTCTTC
j_gene: TRBJ2-5; v_gene: TRBV27; abundance: NA; d_gene: NA; CDR3aa: CASTRRGAEETQYF; CDR3nt: TGTGCCAGCACGCGACGGGGGGCTGAAGAGACCCAGTACTTC